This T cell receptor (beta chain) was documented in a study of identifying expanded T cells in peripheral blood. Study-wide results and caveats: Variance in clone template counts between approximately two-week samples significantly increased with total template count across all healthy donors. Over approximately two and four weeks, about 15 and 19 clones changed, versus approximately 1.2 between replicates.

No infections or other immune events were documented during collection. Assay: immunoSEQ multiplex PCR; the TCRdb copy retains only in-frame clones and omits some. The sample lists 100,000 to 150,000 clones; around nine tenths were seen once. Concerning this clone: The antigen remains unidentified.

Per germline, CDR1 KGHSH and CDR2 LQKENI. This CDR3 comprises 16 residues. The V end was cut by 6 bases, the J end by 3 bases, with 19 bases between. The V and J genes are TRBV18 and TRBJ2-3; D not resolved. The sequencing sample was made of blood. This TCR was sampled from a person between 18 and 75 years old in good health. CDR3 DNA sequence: TGTGCCAGCTCTCGCCAACCCCCGGTTTTGACAGATACGCAGTATTTT. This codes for CASSRQPPVLTDTQYF.